This T cell receptor beta chain was found in a study of shared clonotypes between healthy human individuals. Spread over ten immunoSEQ deep assay plates, unsorted PBMC DNA underwent sequencing. Here immunoSEQ multiplex PCR was the method, and the copy in TCRdb shows in-frame clones only, minus some. The sample gives approximately 440,000 clones, roughly three quarters of which show up once; around 12% is in the top ten. CDR3 length: 15 amino acids. Unmatched junction bases numbered 10, after V lost 7 bases and J lost 7 bases. Germline CDR1 LNHDA, CDR2 SQIVND (reference sequence). The chain combines TRBV19 with TRBJ2-1, with 10 positions matching TRBD1. The receptor comes from a woman aged 40 to 50 in good health. Some clones in this sample may be carry-over from other donors' samples. The specimen sequenced was PBMCs. CDR3 amino acids: CASTQGRTGGNEQFF. CDR3 coding DNA: TGTGCCAGTACCCAGGGCCGGACAGGGGGGAATGAGCAGTTCTTC.